What follows are 14 T cell receptor beta chains derived from one specimen sequenced in a study of beta chain features in type 1 diabetes. Study-wide results and limits: Type 1 diabetes patients showed a moderate but significant shortening of TCRB CDR3s in all four CD4+ subsets.

Every isolated RNA sample was fully reverse transcribed, so sequencing captured expressed TCRB transcripts. The method was immunoSEQ multiplex PCR; TCRdb's version includes in-frame clones alone and lacks a portion of them. In the table there are hundreds of thousands of clones, more than 12% of which are singletons. What these receptors recognize is not known. Sequencing was performed on naive CD4+ T cells from blood. The receptors were gathered from a man between 18 and 29 years old with type 1 diabetes.

The chain joins TRBV28 to TRBJ2-1; tentatively, D is TRBD1 (6 bases). Germline CDR1 reads MDHEN; CDR2 reads SYDVKM. The CDR3 runs 14 residues. V lost 8 bases and J lost 2, with 13 bases in between. The CDR3 nucleotides read TGTGCCAGCGGAACAGGGTGGACCTACAATGAGCAGTTCTTC. As protein: CASGTGWTYNEQFF. The full variable domain, in which reference TRBV28 and TRBJ2-1 provide the parts outside the CDR3, is DVKVTQSSRYLVKRTGEKVFLECVQDMDHENMFWYRQDPGLGLRLIYFSYDVKMKEKGDIPEGYSVSREKKERFSLILESASTNQTSMYLCASGTGWTYNEQFFGPGTRLTVL.

CDR3 bases: TGTGCCAGCAGCCTGTTAGCGGGAGATAATGAGCAGTTCTTC. The encoded protein is CASSLLAGDNEQFF. V is TRBV11-2 and J is TRBJ2-1, with 9 nucleotides matching TRBD2. In germline, CDR1 is SGHAT, CDR2 FQNNGV. V lost 5 bases, J lost 7 bases, and 6 bases stayed unmatched. The CDR3 contains 14 residues.

The chain employs TRBV25-1 and TRBJ1-6; 9 nucleotides match TRBD1. The V gene's germline CDR1 is MGHDK and CDR2 SYGVNS. The CDR3 totals 14 residues. Trimming took 4 bases from V and 8 from J; bases not matched to a gene: 3. CDR3 residues: CASSVDRGYSPLHF. The CDR3 DNA is TGTGCCAGCAGTGTGGACAGGGGTTATTCACCCCTCCACTTT.

The rearrangement joins TRBV9 to TRBJ2-2, with no clear D. The CDR3 covers 13 residues. Trimming removed 3 bases at V and 6 bases at J, with 9 bases between. In germline, CDR1 is SGDLS, CDR2 YYNGEE. The CDR3 DNA is TGTGCCAGCAGCGGTAGGGTGGCCGGGGAGCTGTTTTTT. It translates to CASSGRVAGELFF.

There are a few counts of this clone. The J gene is TRBJ2-5, the V gene TRBV5-4, with D perhaps matching TRBD1 (6 bases). This CDR3 is 13 amino acids long. Germline CDR1 reads SGHNT; CDR2 reads YYREEE (reference sequence). The germline V and J ends were trimmed by 3 bases and 3 bases, with 9 bases remaining between them. In DNA, the CDR3 is TGTGCCAGCAGCTCACAGGGAGAAGAGACCCAGTACTTC. Encoded protein: CASSSQGEETQYF.

This clone turned up a few times. The chain couples TRBV5-4 to TRBJ2-7, with 7 bases lining up with TRBD2. V was pared by 4 bases and J by 5 bases, with 18 bases of the junction left unmatched. The CDR3 length is 17 residues. Germline V gene lookup returns CDR1 SGHNT and CDR2 YYREEE (reference sequence). The CDR3 spells CASSPEVGWPRGNEQYF. CDR3 in DNA: TGTGCCAGCAGCCCCGAGGTGGGGTGGCCGCGGGGGAACGAGCAGTACTTC.

J is TRBJ2-7 and V is TRBV30; D gene unclear. Germline CDR1 is GTSNPN and CDR2 is SVGIG (reference sequence). V was trimmed by 3 bases and J by 2 bases, leaving 14 bases between them. The length of the CDR3 is 14 residues. The CDR3 protein is CAWRARSLTYEQYF. CDR3 nucleotide sequence: TGTGCCTGGAGAGCACGGAGTCTCACCTACGAGCAGTACTTC.

The chain employs TRBV30 and TRBJ1-1, with unresolved D. V lost 7 bases and J lost 0, with 9 bases in between. Germline V CDR1 and CDR2: GTSNPN, SVGIG (reference sequence). The CDR3 has 12 amino acids. The CDR3 reads CALVNLNTEAFF. The CDR3 DNA reads TGTGCCTTAGTAAATCTGAACACTGAAGCTTTCTTT.

The chain combines TRBV11-2 with TRBJ2-2; tentative D call: TRBD1 (5 bases). With 4 bases removed from V and 6 bases from J, the gap between germline ends came to 18 bases. The CDR3 has 16 residues. Germline V lookup: CDR1 SGHAT, CDR2 FQNNGV. CDR3 region: CASSYWGLRGAGELFF. CDR3 sequence (DNA): TGTGCCAGCAGCTATTGGGGCCTTAGGGGCGCCGGGGAGCTGTTTTTT.

This sequence joins TRBV25-1 and TRBJ1-2; D unresolved. The length of the CDR3 is 12 residues. V lost 8 bases to trimming and J lost 4 bases, with 11 bases between them. Looked up from germline, CDR1 is MGHDK and CDR2 is SYGVNS. The CDR3 spells CASSLPAYGYTF. Written as DNA, the CDR3 is TGTGCCAGCTCCCTACCGGCCTATGGCTACACCTTC.

The chain has TRBV10-3 and TRBJ1-5; D gene ambiguous. The CDR3 covers 15 residues. Germline CDR1 and CDR2: ENHRY and SYGVKD. V gave up 0 bases and J gave up 4 bases, with 10 bases separating them. In DNA, the CDR3 is TGTGCCATCAGTGAGTCCGTCGTGGGTAATCAGCCCCAGCATTTT. Its protein product is CAISESVVGNQPQHF.

This clone showed up just a few times. The chain combines TRBV7-2 with TRBJ2-2; TRBD2 might be the D (6 bases). The germline CDR1 and CDR2 sequences are SGHTA and FQGNSA. The ends were cut back, 5 bases at V and 7 bases at J, with 11 bases in the middle. This CDR3 has 13 residues. The CDR3, as DNA: TGTGCCAGCAGCGGAGGGACTTTCGGGGAGCTGTTTTTT. Amino acid sequence: CASSGGTFGELFF.

The CDR3: CASSLVAGGAETQYF. The CDR3 DNA follows: TGCGCCAGCAGCTTGGTGGCAGGGGGCGCAGAGACCCAGTACTTC. The chain carries TRBV5-1 and TRBJ2-5; 8 nucleotides agree with TRBD1. CDR3 length: 15 amino acids. Germline-derived CDR1 and CDR2 are SGHRS and YFSETQ. V was clipped by 0 bases and J by 4 bases; unmatched bases: 5.

The sample holds a few counts of this clone. The chain joins TRBV25-1 to TRBJ1-4; D may be TRBD1 (5 bases). Germline V gene data show CDR1 as MGHDK and CDR2 as SYGVNS. CDR3 length: 15 amino acids. Trimming cost V 1 base and J 7 bases, with 13 bases left between them. This CDR3 reads CASSESGSLGEKLFF. CDR3 DNA: TGTGCCAGCAGTGAATCAGGGTCCCTAGGTGAAAAACTGTTTTTT. Full variable domain (rest looked up from reference TRBV25-1 and TRBJ1-4): EADIYQTPRYLVIGTGKKITLECSQTMGHDKMYWYQQDPGMELHLIHYSYGVNSTEKGDLSSESTVSRIRTEHFPLTLESARPSHTSQYLCASSESGSLGEKLFFGSGTQLSVL.